The next 17 T cell receptor delta chains were all read from a single sample in a study of gammadelta T cells in human blood (dated by TCRdb to 2018 to 2020). The library was prepared using RT-PCR. Instrument on record: Illumina MiSeq. TCRdb called clones from the public reads with CATT, and repeated DNA sequences were later combined into one row. The sample includes about 720 delta-chain clones, with over 55% observed a single time. Under 35% of the sample lies in the top ten. Sequenced input: Vgamma9Vdelta2 gamma-delta T cells from cord blood. Source of these receptors: a newborn.

Worth noting for this clone: A far larger clone lies a single base away; this is likely a read error. The same CDR3 arises from other DNA sequences in this sample as well. This sequence joins TRDV2 and TRDJ3, with TRDD3 matching 7 bases. In germline, CDR1 is GEAIGNYY, CDR2 EKD. This CDR3 is 17 amino acids long. The CDR3 bases are TGTGCCTGTGACGTACTGGGGTTCTCCTGGGACACACGACAGATGTTTTTC. Translated, it gives CACDVLGFSWDTRQMFF.

On this clone itself: A far larger clone is just one base off, so this is likely a read error. This chain uses TRDV2 with TRDJ1; 7 positions match TRDD3. Germline V CDR1 and CDR2: GEAIGNYY, EKD. Trimming cost V 2 bases and J 3 bases; bases outside gene matches: 11. The CDR3 has 16 amino acids. In DNA form, the CDR3 reads TGTGCCTGTGACAGGGGGGGGATTCGGTACTCCGATAAACTCATCTTT. It specifies CACDRGGIRYSDKLIF.

This clone is labeled medium-sized. A much larger clone differs by one base, so this may be a read error. Other nucleotide sequences from this sample produce the same CDR3. The chain employs TRDV2 and TRDJ1; the match to TRDD3 covers 13 bases. The V gene's germline CDR1 is GEAIGNYY and CDR2 EKD. The CDR3 length is 16 residues. CDR3 sequence reads: CACDVLGDTYTDKLIF. CDR3 nucleotide sequence: TGTGCCTGTGACGTACTGGGGGATACGTACACTGATAAACTCATCTTT.

As for this clone: It differs at one base from a far larger clone, so likely a read error. The rearrangement uses TRDV2 and TRDJ1; no clear D gene. Germline-derived CDR1 and CDR2 are GEAIGNYY and EKD. The CDR3 runs to 15 residues. CDR3 residues: CACDTRAGTDDRLIF. The DNA for the CDR3 is TGTGCCTGTGACACCCGAGCTGGTACTGACGATAGACTCATCTTT.

The sample holds a few counts of this clone. This sequence may be a read error, since a much larger clone differs from it by one base. At the DNA level, this CDR3 is encoded by other sequences in the same sample as well. V gene TRDV2 combines with J gene TRDJ1; 11 bases agree with TRDD3. CDR1 GEAIGNYY and CDR2 EKD come from the germline V gene. The CDR3 loop spans 15 amino acids. J gave up 5 bases and V 3 bases, and 7 bases lay outside the gene matches. CDR3 sequence: CACDSLTGGYDKLIF. The CDR3, as DNA: TGTGCCTGTGACTCCCTTACTGGGGGATATGATAAACTCATCTTT.

In this sample, this clone turned up a few times. A single base is all that separates this from a far larger clone, so a read error is likely. V and J are TRDV2 and TRDJ3, with 12 bases identical to TRDD3. Germline CDR1 is GEAIGNYY and CDR2 is EKD. The CDR3 is 19 residues long. Germline trimming cut 3 bases from V and 0 bases from J; bases unmatched to any gene: 5. CDR3 residues: CACDYTGGYTSWDTRQMFF. For the CDR3, the DNA is TGTGCCTGTGACTATACTGGGGGATACACCTCCTGGGACACCCGACAGATGTTTTTC.

A note on this clone: Given a far larger clone just one base away, this is likely a sequencing read error. V and J are TRDV2 and TRDJ2; TRDD3 matches at 12 bases. With V trimmed by 3 bases and J by 12 bases, 10 bases remained unmatched. Germline V gives CDR1 GEAIGNYY, CDR2 EKD. This CDR3 comprises 15 residues. CDR3 amino acids: CACDAWGIRGDKLFF. The DNA of the CDR3 is TGTGCCTGTGACGCCTGGGGGATACGAGGCGATAAACTCTTCTTT.

By sample share, this clone is large. Other nucleotide sequences from this sample produce the same CDR3. J is TRDJ3 and V is TRDV2, with a tentative D call TRDD3 (6 bases). Per germline, CDR1 GEAIGNYY and CDR2 EKD. With 0 bases removed from V and 0 bases from J, the gap between germline ends came to 11 bases. The length of the CDR3 is 18 residues. Written as DNA, the CDR3 is TGTGCCTGTGACACCTGGGGGGGCATCTCCTGGGACACCCGACAGATGTTTTTC. Residues: CACDTWGGISWDTRQMFF.

Regarding this clone: Given a far larger clone just one base away, this is likely a sequencing read error. The same CDR3 also results from other DNA sequences found in this sample. This rearrangement joins TRDV2 to TRDJ2, with TRDD3 matching 11 bases. This CDR3 contains 16 residues. After removal of 4 bases from V and 0 bases from J, the junction contained 3 bases not matched to a gene. The germline CDR1 and CDR2 sequences are GEAIGNYY and EKD. CDR3 in amino acids: CACDVLGDTLTAQLFF. The CDR3 DNA is TGTGCCTGTGATGTACTGGGGGATACTTTGACAGCACAACTCTTCTTT.

Comment on this clone: Only one base separates this from a far larger clonotype, so it likely reflects a read error. The chain uses TRDV2 and TRDJ2; D gene ambiguous. Germline-derived CDR1 and CDR2 are GEAIGNYY and EKD. The CDR3 is made up of 11 amino acids. V dropped 7 bases and J dropped 2 bases, with 4 bases sitting between them. This CDR3 is CAWVLTAQLFF. In DNA, the CDR3 is TGTGCCTGGGTCTTGACAGCACAACTCTTCTTT.

By share of the sample, this clone is hyperexpanded. Other DNA sequences of this sample code for an identical CDR3. V is TRDV2 and J is TRDJ1; possible D gene TRDD3, 5 bases. This CDR3 region has 11 residues. The germline V gene encodes CDR1 GEAIGNYY and CDR2 EKD. Trimming left V 2 bases short and J 5 bases short, with 5 bases between. CDR3 DNA sequence: TGTGCCTGTGACAGGGGGGATAAACTCATCTTT. It yields the protein CACDRGDKLIF.

For this clone: A far larger clone is one nucleotide away, so this likely arose from a read error. V gene TRDV2 combines with J gene TRDJ2, with 8 bases aligning to TRDD3. The CDR3 loop spans 14 amino acids. The germline CDR1 and CDR2 sequences are GEAIGNYY and EKD. In DNA form, the CDR3 reads TGTGCCTGTGGCACCGTGGGGGATACAGCACAACTCTTCTTT. Translating it yields CACGTVGDTAQLFF.

Of note for this clone: One base separates it from a far larger clone, so it is likely a read error. This sample includes further DNA sequences coding for the same CDR3. This chain links TRDV2 with TRDJ1; 8 bases match TRDD3. The CDR3 covers 18 residues. Trimming took 3 bases from V and 0 from J; bases not matched to a gene: 14. CDR1 and CDR2 (germline): GEAIGNYY, EKD. CDR3 DNA: TGTGCCTGTGACCCACTTGTTACTGGGGGTGTGTACACCGATAAACTCATCTTT. Its translation: CACDPLVTGGVYTDKLIF.

This clone has a handful of counts. With a much larger clone just one base away, this may be a read error. This sample includes further DNA sequences coding for the same CDR3. J is TRDJ4 and V is TRDV2, with a tentative D call TRDD3 (5 bases). In germline, CDR1 is GEAIGNYY, CDR2 EKD. The CDR3 runs 14 residues. The V gene lost 0 bases and the J gene lost 2 bases, with 12 bases spanning the gap. The CDR3 coding sequence is TGTGCCTGTGACACCGGGGGTCCACCTAGACCCCTGATCTTT. It translates to CACDTGGPPRPLIF.

Points on this clone: It is likely a read error: a sequence one base away is far more abundant. The chain links TRDV2 to TRDJ3; 11 bases line up with TRDD3. The V gene's germline CDR1 is GEAIGNYY and CDR2 EKD. CDR3 size: 17 residues. The CDR3 nucleotides read TGTGCCAGTGACATACTGGGGGATACCTGGGACACCCGACAGATGTTTTTC. It encodes CASDILGDTWDTRQMFF.

This clone occurred a few times. A far larger clone is only one base removed, so a read error is likely. The gene calls are TRDV2 and TRDJ1; D possibly corresponds to TRDD3 (6 bases). Germline assignment: CDR1 GEAIGNYY and CDR2 EKD. V lost 9 bases and J lost 3, with 16 bases in between. This CDR3 comprises 13 residues. The CDR3 DNA reads as TGTGCCGCAACGGGGATGCGACCCGATAAACTCATCTTT. It yields the protein CAATGMRPDKLIF.

For this clone: A far larger clone lies a single base away; this is likely a read error. The genes are TRDV2 and TRDJ1; 9 nucleotides line up with TRDD3. Germline V gene data show CDR1 as GEAIGNYY and CDR2 as EKD. The CDR3 has 13 amino acids. CDR3 region: CAATGIRPDELIF. The CDR3 DNA sequence: TGTGCCGCAACGGGGATACGACCCGATGAACTCATCTTT.